The clone carrying this T cell receptor (beta chain) was seen a few times. Only patients with spare fresh-frozen tumor and over two years of follow-up were included. The trim removed 0 bases at V and 3 bases at J, leaving 10 bases unmatched. The CDR3 is made up of 19 amino acids. Per the germline V gene, CDR1 is SGHVT and CDR2 is SQSDAQ. The assay was immunoSEQ multiplex PCR, and TCRdb's table has in-frame clones only and misses some. The repertoire includes over 90,000 clones, roughly 79% of them detected once, and 9.5% to 15% sits in the top ten. This sample is part of a study of glioma-infiltrating T cells after dendritic cell vaccination. For the study at large: Dendritic cell vaccine was injected intradermally three times, biweekly.

This TCR derives from a human donor with glioblastoma. The chain combines TRBV7-4 with TRBJ1-4, with 10 bases identical to TRBD1. The material sequenced was blood, taken before dendritic cell vaccination. The CDR3 protein is CASSLAGQGTVVPNEKLFF. The CDR3 DNA is TGTGCCAGCAGCTTAGCGGGACAGGGGACCGTTGTCCCTAATGAAAAACTGTTTTTT.